This is a list of T cell receptor beta chains from one sample in a study of T cell responses to AZD1222 COVID-19 vaccine. The method was immunoSEQ multiplex PCR; TCRdb's version includes in-frame clones alone and lacks a portion of them. Here the sample spans approximately 170,000 clones, less than 95% being singletons. Specimen: peripheral blood, collected on day 0 of AZD1222 vaccination. These receptors came from an adult in good health. Each CDR3 is given with its conserved first and last residue. D genes are given only for firm matches. Size values are once, few and many counts, or a class for expanded clones, and some rows have none.

clone_size: -; v_call: TRBV27; j_call: TRBJ1-6; cdr3_length: 13; d_call: -; cdr3_aa: CASRTSGDSPLHF; cdr3_nt: TGTGCCAGCAGAACTTCTGGGGATTCACCCCTCCACTTT
clone_size: -; v_call: TRBV5-6; j_call: TRBJ2-7; cdr3_length: 15; d_call: -; cdr3_aa: CASSRSTGRAYEQYF; cdr3_nt: TGTGCCAGCAGCCGCTCGACAGGGAGGGCCTACGAGCAGTACTTC
clone_size: -; v_call: TRBV6-2/TRBV6-3; j_call: TRBJ2-1; cdr3_length: 15; d_call: TRBD1; cdr3_aa: CASSLQGAQHNEQFF; cdr3_nt: TGTGCCAGCAGCCTACAGGGGGCTCAACACAATGAGCAGTTCTTC
clone_size: -; v_call: TRBV7-2; j_call: TRBJ2-3; cdr3_length: 16; d_call: TRBD2; cdr3_aa: CASSSGLAGAADTQYF; cdr3_nt: TGTGCCAGCAGCTCGGGACTAGCGGGAGCTGCAGATACGCAGTATTTT
clone_size: -; v_call: TRBV11-2; j_call: TRBJ2-7; cdr3_length: 13; d_call: -; cdr3_aa: CASSGYRAAEQYF; cdr3_nt: TGTGCCAGCAGCGGCTACAGGGCGGCCGAGCAGTACTTC
clone_size: -; v_call: TRBV5-1; j_call: TRBJ1-6; cdr3_length: 17; d_call: -; cdr3_aa: CASSFGEWGHNNSPLHF; cdr3_nt: TGCGCCAGCAGCTTTGGGGAATGGGGACACAATAATTCACCCCTCCACTTT
clone_size: once; v_call: TRBV24-1; j_call: TRBJ2-7; cdr3_length: 16; d_call: TRBD1; cdr3_aa: CATSDLGQGYRPGQYF; cdr3_nt: TGTGCCACCAGTGATTTGGGACAGGGTTACCGTCCAGGGCAGTACTTC
clone_size: -; v_call: TRBV18; j_call: TRBJ1-1; cdr3_length: 14; d_call: TRBD1; cdr3_aa: CASSPSRGETEAFF; cdr3_nt: TGTGCCAGCTCACCCAGCAGGGGGGAGACTGAAGCTTTCTTT
clone_size: few; v_call: TRBV6-5; j_call: TRBJ2-7; cdr3_length: 15; d_call: TRBD1; cdr3_aa: CASSRPGTGTYEQYF; cdr3_nt: TGTGCCAGCAGTCGCCCCGGGACAGGGACCTACGAGCAGTACTTC
clone_size: -; v_call: TRBV7-6; j_call: TRBJ2-2; cdr3_length: 21; d_call: TRBD2; cdr3_aa: CASSSQTLRLAAVTNTGELFF; cdr3_nt: TGTGCCAGCAGCTCCCAAACCCTCAGACTAGCGGCAGTAACGAACACCGGGGAGCTGTTTTTT
clone_size: once; v_call: TRBV3-1/TRBV3-2; j_call: TRBJ2-3; cdr3_length: 15; d_call: TRBD2; cdr3_aa: CASSLYGGEADTQYF; cdr3_nt: TGTGCCAGCAGTCTATACGGGGGGGAGGCAGATACGCAGTATTTT
clone_size: -; v_call: TRBV7-2; j_call: TRBJ2-1; cdr3_length: 13; d_call: -; cdr3_aa: CASSLAGSNEQFF; cdr3_nt: TGTGCCAGCAGCTTAGCGGGTTCCAATGAGCAGTTCTTC
clone_size: -; v_call: TRBV28; j_call: TRBJ2-3; cdr3_length: 16; d_call: -; cdr3_aa: CASSSGTGTGTDTQYF; cdr3_nt: TGTGCCAGCAGTTCCGGGACTGGCACCGGCACAGATACGCAGTATTTT
clone_size: -; v_call: TRBV9; j_call: TRBJ1-2; cdr3_length: 15; d_call: -; cdr3_aa: CASSARTTEYYGYTF; cdr3_nt: TGTGCCAGCAGCGCTCGCACGACGGAGTACTATGGCTACACCTTC
clone_size: -; v_call: TRBV28; j_call: TRBJ2-7; cdr3_length: 15; d_call: TRBD2; cdr3_aa: CASSSGLAGAGEQYF; cdr3_nt: TGTGCCAGCAGCTCTGGGCTAGCGGGAGCAGGTGAGCAGTACTTC
clone_size: -; v_call: TRBV7-2; j_call: TRBJ2-6; cdr3_length: 16; d_call: -; cdr3_aa: CASSLGVISGANVLTF; cdr3_nt: TGTGCCAGCAGCTTAGGGGTCATCTCTGGGGCCAACGTCCTGACTTTC
clone_size: -; v_call: TRBV9; j_call: TRBJ2-5; cdr3_length: 14; d_call: -; cdr3_aa: CASSPNTVQETQYF; cdr3_nt: TGTGCCAGCAGCCCTAACACCGTCCAAGAGACCCAGTACTTC
clone_size: -; v_call: TRBV24-1; j_call: TRBJ2-1; cdr3_length: 13; d_call: -; cdr3_aa: CATSPTGYNEQFF; cdr3_nt: TGTGCCACCAGCCCCACAGGCTACAATGAGCAGTTCTTC
clone_size: -; v_call: TRBV3-1/TRBV3-2; j_call: TRBJ1-5; cdr3_length: 13; d_call: -; cdr3_aa: CASSQDRDQPQHF; cdr3_nt: TGTGCCAGCAGCCAAGACCGGGATCAGCCCCAGCATTTT
clone_size: -; v_call: TRBV2; j_call: TRBJ2-7; cdr3_length: 16; d_call: -; cdr3_aa: CASRDPFRPVSYEQYF; cdr3_nt: TGTGCCAGCAGAGACCCATTCCGGCCGGTTTCCTACGAGCAGTACTTC
clone_size: -; v_call: TRBV28; j_call: TRBJ2-7; cdr3_length: 14; d_call: -; cdr3_aa: CASSGDWAAYEQYF; cdr3_nt: TGTGCCAGCAGTGGGGATTGGGCGGCCTACGAGCAGTACTTC
clone_size: -; v_call: TRBV15; j_call: TRBJ2-3; cdr3_length: 15; d_call: -; cdr3_aa: CATSGGQLGEDTQYF; cdr3_nt: TGTGCCACCAGCGGAGGGCAACTAGGGGAAGATACGCAGTATTTT
clone_size: -; v_call: TRBV6-5; j_call: TRBJ1-5; cdr3_length: 13; d_call: TRBD1; cdr3_aa: CASRQGSNQPQHF; cdr3_nt: TGTGCCAGCAGACAGGGGAGCAATCAGCCCCAGCATTTT
clone_size: -; v_call: TRBV4-1; j_call: TRBJ2-2; cdr3_length: 13; d_call: -; cdr3_aa: CASSQLGTGELFF; cdr3_nt: TGCGCCAGCAGCCAGCTCGGGACCGGGGAGCTGTTTTTT
clone_size: -; v_call: TRBV28; j_call: TRBJ2-7; cdr3_length: 14; d_call: -; cdr3_aa: CASSLTGLSYEQYF; cdr3_nt: TGTGCCAGCAGTTTGACGGGGCTCTCCTACGAGCAGTACTTC
clone_size: once; v_call: TRBV9; j_call: TRBJ2-1; cdr3_length: 15; d_call: -; cdr3_aa: CASSVDGVSYNEQFF; cdr3_nt: TGTGCCAGCAGCGTGGACGGAGTCTCCTACAATGAGCAGTTCTTC
clone_size: -; v_call: TRBV11-2; j_call: TRBJ1-6; cdr3_length: 19; d_call: TRBD1; cdr3_aa: CASSSDRATQSSYNSPLHF; cdr3_nt: TGTGCCAGCAGCTCGGACAGGGCTACCCAGAGCTCCTATAATTCACCCCTCCACTTT
clone_size: -; v_call: TRBV10-2; j_call: TRBJ2-4; cdr3_length: 12; d_call: -; cdr3_aa: CASSELGQIQYF; cdr3_nt: TGCGCCAGCAGTGAGTTGGGCCAGATTCAGTACTTC
clone_size: -; v_call: TRBV11-3; j_call: TRBJ2-1; cdr3_length: 16; d_call: TRBD2; cdr3_aa: CASSPAHLLRREEQFF; cdr3_nt: TGTGCCAGCAGCCCAGCCCACCTTCTCAGGCGGGAGGAGCAGTTCTTC
clone_size: -; v_call: TRBV28; j_call: TRBJ2-7; cdr3_length: 12; d_call: -; cdr3_aa: CATRGGPYEQYF; cdr3_nt: TGTGCCACCAGAGGGGGGCCCTACGAGCAGTACTTC
clone_size: once; v_call: TRBV19; j_call: TRBJ1-3; cdr3_length: 15; d_call: TRBD1; cdr3_aa: CASSSMGTGGNTIYF; cdr3_nt: TGTGCCAGTAGTAGCATGGGGACAGGTGGAAACACCATATATTTT
clone_size: -; v_call: TRBV27; j_call: TRBJ2-3; cdr3_length: 15; d_call: -; cdr3_aa: CASSHYRSSTDTQYF; cdr3_nt: TGTGCCAGCAGCCATTACAGATCTAGCACAGATACGCAGTATTTT
clone_size: -; v_call: TRBV19; j_call: TRBJ2-5; cdr3_length: 16; d_call: TRBD2; cdr3_aa: CASGKLSGGSGETQYF; cdr3_nt: TGTGCCAGTGGCAAACTTTCGGGCGGGAGCGGGGAGACCCAGTACTTC
clone_size: -; v_call: TRBV3-1/TRBV3-2; j_call: TRBJ1-2; cdr3_length: 14; d_call: -; cdr3_aa: CASSLQGTDYGYTF; cdr3_nt: TGTGCCAGCAGCCTCCAAGGTACTGATTATGGCTACACCTTC
clone_size: -; v_call: TRBV5-1; j_call: TRBJ1-2; cdr3_length: 13; d_call: -; cdr3_aa: CASSGNRSYGYTF; cdr3_nt: TGCGCCAGCAGCGGAAACAGATCCTATGGCTACACCTTC
clone_size: -; v_call: TRBV19; j_call: TRBJ2-2; cdr3_length: 11; d_call: -; cdr3_aa: CASLQAGELFF; cdr3_nt: TGTGCCAGTCTACAGGCCGGGGAGCTGTTTTTT
clone_size: -; v_call: TRBV19; j_call: TRBJ2-7; cdr3_length: 16; d_call: TRBD2; cdr3_aa: CASSIVASGSSYEQYF; cdr3_nt: TGTGCCAGTAGTATTGTGGCTAGCGGAAGCTCCTACGAGCAGTACTTC
clone_size: -; v_call: TRBV7-9; j_call: TRBJ2-3; cdr3_length: 15; d_call: TRBD2; cdr3_aa: CASSLESGGPDTQYF; cdr3_nt: TGTGCCAGCAGCTTAGAGTCGGGAGGCCCAGATACGCAGTATTTT
clone_size: -; v_call: TRBV9; j_call: TRBJ2-2; cdr3_length: 16; d_call: TRBD2; cdr3_aa: CASSFGTSELTGELFF; cdr3_nt: TGTGCCAGCAGCTTCGGGACTAGCGAACTCACCGGGGAGCTGTTTTTT
clone_size: -; v_call: TRBV6-5; j_call: TRBJ2-2; cdr3_length: 15; d_call: -; cdr3_aa: CASSPVARGNGELFF; cdr3_nt: TGTGCCAGCAGTCCGGTCGCTCGGGGGAACGGGGAGCTGTTTTTT
clone_size: -; v_call: TRBV7-2; j_call: TRBJ1-6; cdr3_length: 17; d_call: -; cdr3_aa: CASSSGRRSSYNSPLHF; cdr3_nt: TGTGCCAGCAGCTCCGGACGGAGAAGCTCCTATAATTCACCCCTCCACTTT
clone_size: -; v_call: TRBV9; j_call: TRBJ2-1; cdr3_length: 16; d_call: -; cdr3_aa: CASSVVTSGSDNEQFF; cdr3_nt: TGTGCCAGCAGCGTAGTAACGTCGGGGAGTGACAATGAGCAGTTCTTC
clone_size: -; v_call: TRBV9; j_call: TRBJ2-2; cdr3_length: 12; d_call: -; cdr3_aa: CASSVVDGELFF; cdr3_nt: TGTGCCAGCAGCGTAGTAGACGGGGAGCTGTTTTTT
clone_size: -; v_call: TRBV4-1; j_call: TRBJ2-3; cdr3_length: 16; d_call: TRBD1; cdr3_aa: CASSQTGQGATDTQYF; cdr3_nt: TGCGCCAGCAGCCAAACGGGACAGGGGGCCACAGATACGCAGTATTTT